This T cell receptor beta chain was identified during a study of OX40 agonist ivuxolimab in advanced cancers. Background on the study: Of the participants, under 50% had some prior anti-PD-1, anti-PD-L1 or anti-CTLA-4 therapy, which was allowed. Findings and caveats of the study: CD4+ T cells averaged fewer expanded clones than CD8+ T cells.

The CDR3 is made up of 16 amino acids. Losses at the gene ends were 4 bases for V and 4 bases for J; bases not matched to a gene: 13. Germline assignment: CDR1 SGHRS and CDR2 YFSETQ. A note on this clone: What it recognizes is unknown.

Sequenced by immunoSEQ multiplex PCR; TCRdb stores in-frame clones only, minus some. The sample records 100,000 to 120,000 clones, 85% to 95% being singletons. The chain links TRBV5-1 to TRBJ2-5, with 7 nucleotides matching TRBD2. The sequence was obtained from an adult with an advanced solid tumor such as melanoma, head and neck, liver or kidney cancer. Specimen: CD4+ or CD8+ T cells sorted from blood, collected in a trial of the OX40 agonist ivuxolimab. CDR3 sequence: CASSGSLLGGGETQYF. The CDR3 DNA is TGCGCCAGCAGCGGATCCCTTCTAGGCGGGGGAGAGACCCAGTACTTC.